A selection of T cell receptor beta chains follows, all from one sample in a study of human T cells and chemical hapten exposure. Each CDR3 protein is one row after TCRdb ran MiXCR on the RACE reads. The sample consists of 300,000 to 450,000 distinct CDR3 sequences, 4.5% to 5.5% of them appearing once. Sample: whole blood, taken in connection with sensitization to the hapten diphenylcyclopropenone (DPC). These TCRs come from a woman in her fifties or sixties with alopecia areata. Some clones in this sample may be carry-over from other donors' samples. The CDR3 runs from the conserved cysteine through the conserved F or W. Fields, in order: V gene, D gene, J gene, clone size, CDR3 DNA, CDR3 protein. The D gene is left open where the match is weak. Not every row has a clone size; where given, it reads once, few, many or a size class.

>TRBV20-1|TRBD2|TRBJ2-1|few
TGCAGTGCCTATGGACTAGCCGGTGTTTCAAGTGAGCAGTTCTTC
CSAYGLAGVSSEQFF
>TRBV10-3|TRBD1|TRBJ2-2|many
TGTGCCATCAGTGCGACAGGGACCGGGGAGCTGTTTTTT
CAISATGTGELFF
>TRBV21-1|-|TRBJ2-2|many
TGTGCCAGCAGCAACGGAGGGGTGGGCACCGGGGAGCTGTTTTTT
CASSNGGVGTGELFF
>TRBV5-1|-|TRBJ1-5|-
TGCGCCAGCAGCTTGGCCGCGGCAGGGTCGGATCAGCCCCAGCATTTT
CASSLAAAGSDQPQHF
>TRBV7-6|-|TRBJ2-1|-
TGTGCCAGCAGCTCAACGAGGAATGAGCAGTTCTTC
CASSSTRNEQFF
>TRBV27|-|TRBJ2-7|few
TGTGCCAGCAGTTTATCGCGGACGGGAACCTACGAGCAGTACTTC
CASSLSRTGTYEQYF
>TRBV29-1|-|TRBJ1-2|many
TGCAGCGTTTTACAGGAGAACTATGGCTACACCTTC
CSVLQENYGYTF
>TRBV12-3/TRBV12-4|-|TRBJ2-1|many
TGTGCCAGCATTTGGGGGCCTGGTAACAATGAGCAGTTCTTC
CASIWGPGNNEQFF
>TRBV29-1|-|TRBJ1-2|many
TGCAGCGTTGCTCCGGGTGCCTATGGCTACACCTTC
CSVAPGAYGYTF
>TRBV5-1|TRBD2|TRBJ2-3|many
TGCGCCAGCAGCTTGGCCGCTAGCGGGGGCTCCACAGATACGCAGTATTTT
CASSLAASGGSTDTQYF
>TRBV3-1|TRBD1|TRBJ2-2|-
TGTGCCAGCAGCCAAGAGGTCAGGGGGCGCGTCGGCGGGGAGCTGTTTTTT
CASSQEVRGRVGGELFF
>TRBV10-3|-|TRBJ2-7|-
TGTGCCATCGGGGCGGGGTCCGTAGAGCAGTACTTC
CAIGAGSVEQYF
>TRBV6-5|TRBD1|TRBJ2-5|-
TGTGCCAGCACCAGGACAGGGGGCGCGCAGACCCAGTACTTC
CASTRTGGAQTQYF
>TRBV7-9|-|TRBJ2-7|few
TGTGCCAGCAGCCCGGATCGGCAGCCCCCCTACGAGCAGTACTTC
CASSPDRQPPYEQYF
>TRBV5-5|TRBD1|TRBJ2-5|-
TGTGCCAGCAGCGCCGGGACAGCCGAGCCGACGACCCAGTACTTC
CASSAGTAEPTTQYF
>TRBV10-2|TRBD1|TRBJ2-2|many
TGCGCCAACCGGGACAGGAACACCGGGGAGCTGTTTTTT
CANRDRNTGELFF
>TRBV7-6|TRBD1|TRBJ2-7|few
TGTGCCAGCAGCTTAAGTGGGACAGGTATTTCGGAGGAGCAGTACTTC
CASSLSGTGISEEQYF
>TRBV20-1|TRBD2|TRBJ2-3|many
TGCAGTGCTAGGGGAGGGACTTCGGGGCCATCAGATACGCAGTATTTT
CSARGGTSGPSDTQYF
>TRBV28|-|TRBJ2-5|many
TGTGCCAGCAGTTCTGCCGGAGAGACCCAGTACTTC
CASSSAGETQYF
>TRBV20-1|-|TRBJ2-1|-
TGCAGTGCCACCTGGGAGTACAATGAGCAGTTCTTC
CSATWEYNEQFF
>TRBV2|-|TRBJ2-3|many
TGTGCCAGCAGTGAAGCCCCTCGGAGGGATACGCAGTATTTT
CASSEAPRRDTQYF
>TRBV6-2/TRBV6-3|-|TRBJ1-1|few
TGTGCCAGCAGTTCTTTTGACACACCTGCCGCTTTCTTT
CASSSFDTPAAFF
>TRBV28|TRBD2|TRBJ2-1|many
TGTGCCAGCAGTCCACGGGAGGGGTATAATGAGCAGTTCTTC
CASSPREGYNEQFF
>TRBV28|-|TRBJ1-3|many
TGTGCCAGCAGTTTTGGGTTAGCCACATCAAACACCATATATTTT
CASSFGLATSNTIYF
>TRBV2|TRBD1|TRBJ1-2|few
TGTGCCAGCAGCCAAGACAGGGGAAATGGCTACACCTTC
CASSQDRGNGYTF
>TRBV20-1|-|TRBJ2-3|few
TGCAGTGCGAAAGCGCCTAGCACAGATACGCAGTATTTT
CSAKAPSTDTQYF
>TRBV24-1|-|TRBJ1-5|many
TGTGCCACCAGTTCAGGGGTGTCAAATCAGCCCCAGCATTTT
CATSSGVSNQPQHF